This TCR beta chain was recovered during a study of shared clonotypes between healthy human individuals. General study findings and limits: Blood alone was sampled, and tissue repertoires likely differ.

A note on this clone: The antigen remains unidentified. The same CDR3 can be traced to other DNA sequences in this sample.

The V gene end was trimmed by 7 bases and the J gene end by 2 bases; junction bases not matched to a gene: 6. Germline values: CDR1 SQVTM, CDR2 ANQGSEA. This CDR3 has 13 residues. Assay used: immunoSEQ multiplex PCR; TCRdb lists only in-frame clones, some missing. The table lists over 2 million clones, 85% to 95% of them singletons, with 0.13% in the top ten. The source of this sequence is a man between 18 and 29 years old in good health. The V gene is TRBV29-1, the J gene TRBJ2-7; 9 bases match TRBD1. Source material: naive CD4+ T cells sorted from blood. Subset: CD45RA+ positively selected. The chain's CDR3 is CSARQGGTYEQYF. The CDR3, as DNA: TGCAGCGCCCGACAGGGGGGCACCTACGAGCAGTACTTC.